This T cell receptor (beta chain) is from a study of blood T cell repertoires in COVID-19. For the study at large: Both acute and convalescent COVID-19 samples were obtained from the United States, Italy and Spain. Sources were T cells, B-cell-depleted T cells, or PBMCs; the material itself was cDNA or gDNA.

CDR1 and CDR2 (germline): SGHKS, YYEKEE (reference sequence). This CDR3 contains 15 residues. Trimming cost V 2 bases and J 7 bases; bases outside gene matches: 6. Profiling relied on immunoSEQ multiplex PCR, and the TCRdb table lists in-frame clones only, not all of them. The data hold 150,000 to 160,000 clones, with roughly 80% observed a single time. Sequencing input: peripheral blood. The origin of this receptor is a man in his sixties with acute or convalescent COVID-19. The chain couples TRBV5-5 to TRBJ2-1; 10 bases match TRBD1. This CDR3 is CASSFDRGPYNEQFF. The CDR3 DNA is TGTGCCAGCAGCTTCGACAGGGGGCCGTATAATGAGCAGTTCTTC.